A selection of T cell receptor beta chains follows, all from one sample in a study of post-analysis software for immune sequencing data. TCRdb re-analysed the PCR reads in MiXCR, keeping a single row per CDR3 protein. The repertoire holds almost 700,000 distinct CDR3 sequences, with around 60% as singletons. The sample was blood. The source is a girl aged 2 to 9 with multiple sclerosis. The CDR3 runs from the conserved cysteine through the conserved F or W. The order of the fields is CDR3 protein, CDR3 DNA, J gene, CDR3 length, V gene, clone size, D gene. D genes are given only for firm matches. Only part of the rows carry a size: once, few, many, or a class if the clone is expanded.

cdr3_aa: CANSYTSTDTQYF
cdr3_nt: TGTGCCAACAGTTACACTAGCACAGATACGCAGTATTTT
j_call: TRBJ2-3
cdr3_length: 13
v_call: TRBV27
clone_size: NA
d_call: NA

cdr3_aa: CAIQGNQETQYF
cdr3_nt: TGTGCCATACAGGGAAACCAAGAGACCCAGTACTTC
j_call: TRBJ2-5
cdr3_length: 12
v_call: TRBV10-3
clone_size: NA
d_call: NA

cdr3_aa: CASSSPTSGYNEQFF
cdr3_nt: TGTGCCAGCAGCTCCCCAACTAGCGGGTACAATGAGCAGTTCTTC
j_call: TRBJ2-1
cdr3_length: 15
v_call: TRBV7-9
clone_size: few
d_call: TRBD2

cdr3_aa: CASSFPQSGSYEQYF
cdr3_nt: TGTGCCAGCAGCTTCCCTCAAAGCGGGTCCTACGAGCAGTACTTC
j_call: TRBJ2-7
cdr3_length: 15
v_call: TRBV13
clone_size: NA
d_call: NA

cdr3_aa: CASSSLRALHF
cdr3_nt: TGTGCCAGCAGTTCCCTGAGGGCCCTCCACTTT
j_call: TRBJ1-6
cdr3_length: 11
v_call: TRBV12-3/TRBV12-4
clone_size: NA
d_call: NA

cdr3_aa: CASSPSGGPVETQYF
cdr3_nt: TGTGCCAGCAGTCCTAGCGGGGGGCCAGTCGAGACCCAGTACTTC
j_call: TRBJ2-5
cdr3_length: 15
v_call: TRBV7-2
clone_size: NA
d_call: TRBD2

cdr3_aa: CASSSRRQGGTEAFF
cdr3_nt: TGCGCCAGCAGCTCCCGCCGACAGGGAGGCACTGAAGCTTTCTTT
j_call: TRBJ1-1
cdr3_length: 15
v_call: TRBV5-1
clone_size: NA
d_call: TRBD1

cdr3_aa: CASGFSYAGQYF
cdr3_nt: TGTGCTAGTGGTTTCTCTTACGCGGGGCAGTACTTC
j_call: TRBJ2-7
cdr3_length: 12
v_call: TRBV12-5
clone_size: NA
d_call: NA

cdr3_aa: CASSPRGVGYEQYF
cdr3_nt: TGTGCCAGCAGCCCAAGGGGCGTCGGCTACGAGCAGTACTTC
j_call: TRBJ2-7
cdr3_length: 14
v_call: TRBV7-9
clone_size: few
d_call: NA

cdr3_aa: CAAPKTDLNTEAFF
cdr3_nt: TGTGCCGCCCCCAAGACGGATTTGAACACTGAAGCTTTCTTT
j_call: TRBJ1-1
cdr3_length: 14
v_call: TRBV2
clone_size: NA
d_call: NA

cdr3_aa: CSVEGTGGSGEQFF
cdr3_nt: TGCAGCGTTGAAGGGACAGGGGGTTCTGGTGAGCAGTTCTTC
j_call: TRBJ2-1
cdr3_length: 14
v_call: TRBV29-1
clone_size: NA
d_call: TRBD1

cdr3_aa: CSAGTGYTDTQYF
cdr3_nt: TGCAGCGCGGGGACAGGCTACACAGATACGCAGTATTTT
j_call: TRBJ2-3
cdr3_length: 13
v_call: TRBV29-1
clone_size: few
d_call: TRBD1

cdr3_aa: CASSDPGALIQETQYF
cdr3_nt: TGTGCCAGCAGCGATCCGGGGGCCTTAATACAAGAGACCCAGTACTTC
j_call: TRBJ2-5
cdr3_length: 16
v_call: TRBV6-2/TRBV6-3
clone_size: NA
d_call: NA

cdr3_aa: CASSLDGAATNEKLFF
cdr3_nt: TGTGCCAGCAGCTTAGATGGGGCAGCAACTAATGAAAAACTGTTTTTT
j_call: TRBJ1-4
cdr3_length: 16
v_call: TRBV11-2
clone_size: NA
d_call: NA

cdr3_aa: CASSLWAGSYGYTF
cdr3_nt: TGTGCCAGCAGTTTATGGGCAGGGAGCTATGGCTACACCTTC
j_call: TRBJ1-2
cdr3_length: 14
v_call: TRBV27
clone_size: NA
d_call: NA

cdr3_aa: CASSLAMDHAKNIQYF
cdr3_nt: TGTGCCAGCAGCTTAGCCATGGACCACGCCAAAAACATTCAGTACTTC
j_call: TRBJ2-4
cdr3_length: 16
v_call: TRBV7-2
clone_size: once
d_call: NA

cdr3_aa: CASSYRDGRFTEAFF
cdr3_nt: TGTGCCAGCAGTTATCGAGACGGAAGGTTCACTGAAGCTTTCTTT
j_call: TRBJ1-1
cdr3_length: 15
v_call: TRBV28
clone_size: few
d_call: NA

cdr3_aa: CASSPSSSEYYGYTF
cdr3_nt: TGTGCCAGCAGCCCGTCCTCATCGGAGTACTATGGCTACACCTTC
j_call: TRBJ1-2
cdr3_length: 15
v_call: TRBV12-3/TRBV12-4
clone_size: NA
d_call: NA

cdr3_aa: CASSQGMVGTYEQYF
cdr3_nt: TGCGCCAGCAGCCAAGGAATGGTCGGAACCTACGAGCAGTACTTC
j_call: TRBJ2-7
cdr3_length: 15
v_call: TRBV4-1
clone_size: NA
d_call: NA

cdr3_aa: CASSPLYGGLAKNIQYF
cdr3_nt: TGTGCCAGCTCACCCCTCTACGGAGGATTAGCCAAAAACATTCAGTACTTC
j_call: TRBJ2-4
cdr3_length: 17
v_call: TRBV18
clone_size: NA
d_call: NA

cdr3_aa: CASSPMGDNQETQYF
cdr3_nt: TGTGCCAGCAGCCCGATGGGGGACAACCAAGAGACCCAGTACTTC
j_call: TRBJ2-5
cdr3_length: 15
v_call: TRBV12-3/TRBV12-4
clone_size: NA
d_call: NA

cdr3_aa: CASRVRDYFPYEQYF
cdr3_nt: TGTGCCAGCAGGGTCAGGGACTATTTTCCCTACGAGCAGTACTTC
j_call: TRBJ2-7
cdr3_length: 15
v_call: TRBV21-1
clone_size: NA
d_call: NA

cdr3_aa: CSAPLKSTIYGYTF
cdr3_nt: TGCAGTGCCCCCCTCAAGTCCACCATCTATGGCTACACCTTC
j_call: TRBJ1-2
cdr3_length: 14
v_call: TRBV20-1
clone_size: NA
d_call: NA

cdr3_aa: CSVGGRTDTQYF
cdr3_nt: TGCAGCGTTGGAGGGAGGACAGATACGCAGTATTTT
j_call: TRBJ2-3
cdr3_length: 12
v_call: TRBV29-1
clone_size: NA
d_call: NA

cdr3_aa: CASSIGVQETQYF
cdr3_nt: TGTGCCAGCAGCATAGGGGTTCAAGAGACCCAGTACTTC
j_call: TRBJ2-5
cdr3_length: 13
v_call: TRBV7-2
clone_size: NA
d_call: NA

cdr3_aa: CASSVIAGGRNEQFF
cdr3_nt: TGTGCCAGCAGCGTAATAGCGGGGGGCCGCAATGAGCAGTTCTTC
j_call: TRBJ2-1
cdr3_length: 15
v_call: TRBV9
clone_size: NA
d_call: TRBD2

cdr3_aa: CASGLRQGGNQPQHF
cdr3_nt: TGTGCTAGTGGCCTTAGACAGGGGGGGAATCAGCCCCAGCATTTT
j_call: TRBJ1-5
cdr3_length: 15
v_call: TRBV12-5
clone_size: NA
d_call: TRBD1

cdr3_aa: CASSDRDRATYEQYF
cdr3_nt: TGTGCCAGCAGTGATAGGGACAGGGCAACCTACGAGCAGTACTTC
j_call: TRBJ2-7
cdr3_length: 15
v_call: TRBV2
clone_size: NA
d_call: TRBD1

cdr3_aa: CASSQGLAVDNEQFF
cdr3_nt: TGTGCCAGCAGCCAGGGACTAGCGGTGGACAATGAGCAGTTCTTC
j_call: TRBJ2-1
cdr3_length: 15
v_call: TRBV4-2
clone_size: NA
d_call: TRBD2

cdr3_aa: CSAPGQPLETQYF
cdr3_nt: TGCAGTGCTCCGGGGCAGCCTCTGGAGACCCAGTACTTC
j_call: TRBJ2-5
cdr3_length: 13
v_call: TRBV20-1
clone_size: NA
d_call: NA

cdr3_aa: CASRTPTGANYGYTF
cdr3_nt: TGTGCCAGCAGAACCCCGACAGGGGCTAACTATGGCTACACCTTC
j_call: TRBJ1-2
cdr3_length: 15
v_call: TRBV6-6
clone_size: NA
d_call: TRBD1

cdr3_aa: CASSLNAGYNSPLHF
cdr3_nt: TGCGCCAGCAGCTTGAATGCGGGGTATAATTCACCCCTCCACTTT
j_call: TRBJ1-6
cdr3_length: 15
v_call: TRBV5-1
clone_size: once
d_call: NA

cdr3_aa: CASSFDGRGINEQFF
cdr3_nt: TGTGCCAGCAGCTTTGACGGGAGGGGAATCAATGAGCAGTTCTTC
j_call: TRBJ2-1
cdr3_length: 15
v_call: TRBV11-1
clone_size: NA
d_call: TRBD2

cdr3_aa: CASSLDPAELTDTQYF
cdr3_nt: TGTGCCAGCAGCTTAGACCCAGCGGAACTCACAGATACGCAGTATTTT
j_call: TRBJ2-3
cdr3_length: 16
v_call: TRBV11-2
clone_size: NA
d_call: NA

cdr3_aa: CASSDPVFRGSSYNEQFF
cdr3_nt: TGTGCCAGCAGCGATCCGGTATTCCGGGGAAGCTCCTACAATGAGCAGTTCTTC
j_call: TRBJ2-1
cdr3_length: 18
v_call: TRBV7-9
clone_size: NA
d_call: NA

cdr3_aa: CSARGVPQETQYF
cdr3_nt: TGCAGTGCTAGGGGGGTTCCCCAAGAGACCCAGTACTTC
j_call: TRBJ2-5
cdr3_length: 13
v_call: TRBV20-1
clone_size: NA
d_call: NA

cdr3_aa: CASSFSGTGVDNEQFF
cdr3_nt: TGTGCCAGCAGCTTTTCCGGGACAGGGGTCGACAATGAGCAGTTCTTC
j_call: TRBJ2-1
cdr3_length: 16
v_call: TRBV7-3
clone_size: NA
d_call: TRBD1

cdr3_aa: CASNYGWERGTQYF
cdr3_nt: TGTGCCAGCAATTACGGGTGGGAGAGGGGGACCCAGTACTTC
j_call: TRBJ2-5
cdr3_length: 14
v_call: TRBV6-6
clone_size: NA
d_call: NA

cdr3_aa: CASSWGEGQPQYF
cdr3_nt: TGTGCCAGCAGCTGGGGGGAGGGACAGCCGCAGTATTTT
j_call: TRBJ2-3
cdr3_length: 13
v_call: TRBV7-9
clone_size: NA
d_call: NA

cdr3_aa: CSAAAGGNNEQFF
cdr3_nt: TGCAGTGCAGCAGCGGGAGGGAACAATGAGCAGTTCTTC
j_call: TRBJ2-1
cdr3_length: 13
v_call: TRBV20-1
clone_size: NA
d_call: TRBD2

cdr3_aa: CASSPLSNYGCTF
cdr3_nt: TGTGCCAGCAGCCCGCTTTCCAACTATGGCTGCACCTTC
j_call: TRBJ1-2
cdr3_length: 13
v_call: TRBV6-6
clone_size: NA
d_call: NA

cdr3_aa: CASRRPGARELFF
cdr3_nt: TGTGCCAGCCGGAGACCGGGGGCCAGGGAGCTGTTTTTT
j_call: TRBJ2-2
cdr3_length: 13
v_call: TRBV7-3
clone_size: NA
d_call: NA

cdr3_aa: CSARPHTTGAGELFF
cdr3_nt: TGCAGTGCTAGGCCCCACACGACAGGGGCCGGGGAGCTGTTTTTT
j_call: TRBJ2-2
cdr3_length: 15
v_call: TRBV20-1
clone_size: NA
d_call: TRBD1

cdr3_aa: CASRRDEGYNEQFF
cdr3_nt: TGTGCCAGCAGGCGGGACGAGGGGTACAATGAGCAGTTCTTC
j_call: TRBJ2-1
cdr3_length: 14
v_call: TRBV7-9
clone_size: once
d_call: NA

cdr3_aa: CASSSQGTAYNEQFF
cdr3_nt: TGTGCCAGCAGCTCCCAAGGGACAGCCTACAATGAGCAGTTCTTC
j_call: TRBJ2-1
cdr3_length: 15
v_call: TRBV7-9
clone_size: few
d_call: TRBD1

cdr3_aa: CAISETDTEQFF
cdr3_nt: TGTGCCATCAGTGAGACTGATACTGAGCAGTTCTTC
j_call: TRBJ2-1
cdr3_length: 12
v_call: TRBV10-3
clone_size: NA
d_call: NA

cdr3_aa: CSVNLNEQFF
cdr3_nt: TGCAGCGTTAATTTGAATGAGCAGTTCTTC
j_call: TRBJ2-1
cdr3_length: 10
v_call: TRBV29-1
clone_size: NA
d_call: NA

cdr3_aa: CASSLAQGLAGLELFF
cdr3_nt: TGTGCCAGCAGCTTGGCTCAGGGACTAGCGGGATTGGAGCTGTTTTTT
j_call: TRBJ2-2
cdr3_length: 16
v_call: TRBV5-6
clone_size: NA
d_call: TRBD2

cdr3_aa: CSALPLRGYGYTF
cdr3_nt: TGCAGTGCTCTCCCCTTACGAGGATATGGCTACACCTTC
j_call: TRBJ1-2
cdr3_length: 13
v_call: TRBV20-1
clone_size: NA
d_call: NA

cdr3_aa: CASSLDSGNQPQHF
cdr3_nt: TGTGCCAGCAGCTTAGATTCGGGAAATCAGCCCCAGCATTTT
j_call: TRBJ1-5
cdr3_length: 14
v_call: TRBV7-9
clone_size: NA
d_call: NA

cdr3_aa: CASSLMGEAQYF
cdr3_nt: TGTGCCAGCAGCTTAATGGGAGAGGCCCAGTACTTC
j_call: TRBJ2-7
cdr3_length: 12
v_call: TRBV7-9
clone_size: NA
d_call: NA

cdr3_aa: CASSGLAETLSSYNEQFF
cdr3_nt: TGTGCCAGCAGTGGACTAGCGGAAACCTTGAGCTCCTACAATGAGCAGTTCTTC
j_call: TRBJ2-1
cdr3_length: 18
v_call: TRBV6-1
clone_size: NA
d_call: TRBD2

cdr3_aa: CASSSSGGEGETQYF
cdr3_nt: TGTGCCAGCAGTTCCTCAGGGGGCGAGGGGGAGACCCAGTACTTC
j_call: TRBJ2-5
cdr3_length: 15
v_call: TRBV6-5
clone_size: NA
d_call: TRBD1

cdr3_aa: CASSLRGGQTWPYEQYF
cdr3_nt: TGTGCCAGCAGCTTACGAGGGGGCCAAACGTGGCCATACGAGCAGTACTTC
j_call: TRBJ2-7
cdr3_length: 17
v_call: TRBV7-9
clone_size: NA
d_call: TRBD1

cdr3_aa: CASSQDLAGQLYGYTF
cdr3_nt: TGCGCCAGCAGCCAAGATCTAGCGGGACAGCTCTATGGCTACACCTTC
j_call: TRBJ1-2
cdr3_length: 16
v_call: TRBV4-1
clone_size: NA
d_call: TRBD1